This paragraph reports one T cell receptor beta chain. The entry originates in a study of T cell changes during pregnancy in multiple sclerosis. CDR3 length equals 17 residues. V was pared by 3 bases and J by 8 bases, with 12 bases of the junction left unmatched. CDR1 and CDR2 from the germline V gene are LNHNV and YYDKDF (reference sequence). The data were produced by immunoSEQ multiplex PCR, yet TCRdb's version contains in-frame clones alone and is incomplete. The sample lists roughly 30,000 clones; approximately 90% were seen once. The sequence was obtained from a female donor with multiple sclerosis, enrolled in a pregnancy study. The J gene is TRBJ2-1, the V gene TRBV15, with 11 bases that match TRBD2. This material consisted of CD8+ T cells from peripheral blood mononuclear cells, taken in the second trimester of pregnancy. CDR3 coding DNA: TGTGCCACCAGCAGGATTATAGCGGGAGGGCCCGGGGATGAGCAGTTCTTC. The encoded protein is CATSRIIAGGPGDEQFF.